These T cell receptor beta chains were read from a single sample in a study of human T cells and chemical hapten exposure. TCRdb independently ran MiXCR on the RACE reads; one entry per CDR3 protein. The profile shows 60,000 to 90,000 distinct CDR3 sequences, 8.5% to 10% of them singletons. Sequenced: whole blood. The receptors stem from a female donor in good health. Some clones in this sample may be carry-over from other donors' samples. Each CDR3 is given with its conserved first and last residue. The D gene is left open where the match is weak. The size of a clone is reported for some rows only, either as once, few or many, or as a class for expanded clones.

D: NA
size: NA
J: TRBJ1-6
V: TRBV3-1
DNA: TGTGCCAGCAGCCAACGGCCCAGGGACTATAATTCACCCCTCCACTTT
CDR3: CASSQRPRDYNSPLHF

D: TRBD1
size: few
J: TRBJ2-7
V: TRBV3-1
DNA: TGTGCCAGCAGCTTCCGGACAGGGTTGTACGAGCAGTACTTC
CDR3: CASSFRTGLYEQYF

D: TRBD1
size: few
J: TRBJ2-1
V: TRBV27
DNA: TGTGCCAGCAGTTTATATGGACAGGGCTCCTACAATGAGCAGTTCTTC
CDR3: CASSLYGQGSYNEQFF

D: NA
size: many
J: TRBJ2-6
V: TRBV4-1
DNA: TGCGCCAGCAGCCTGATCAGGGCTGGGGCCAACGTCCTGACTTTC
CDR3: CASSLIRAGANVLTF

D: NA
size: NA
J: TRBJ2-7
V: TRBV7-3
DNA: TGTGCCAGCAGCTCCGGGCCCCAGAGGGAGCAGTACTTC
CDR3: CASSSGPQREQYF

D: NA
size: NA
J: TRBJ2-6
V: TRBV5-1
DNA: TGCGTCAGCAGCCCATCCGGGAATCTCCAACCGGGGGCCAACGTCCTGACTTTC
CDR3: CVSSPSGNLQPGANVLTF

D: NA
size: many
J: TRBJ1-5
V: TRBV4-2
DNA: TGTGCCAGCAGCCAAGGGGGCAAGGACAGCTACCCCTATGACAATCAGCCCCAGCATTTT
CDR3: CASSQGGKDSYPYDNQPQHF

D: NA
size: many
J: TRBJ1-5
V: TRBV7-9
DNA: TGTGCCAGCAGCTTAGGCGACATTACTGCTCCCCCACGGGTCCTCCAGCATTTT
CDR3: CASSLGDITAPPRVLQHF

D: NA
size: many
J: TRBJ2-7
V: TRBV25-1
DNA: TGTGCCAGCAGTGACCGTTTTACCTACGAGCAGTACTTC
CDR3: CASSDRFTYEQYF

D: NA
size: NA
J: TRBJ2-2
V: TRBV4-2
DNA: TGTGCCAGCAGCCAAGGGGGGGCCAGGACCGGGGAGCTGTTTTTT
CDR3: CASSQGGARTGELFF

D: TRBD1
size: few
J: TRBJ2-1
V: TRBV29-1
DNA: TGCAGCGTTGAAGGGAGACCGGGACAGGGATACAATGAGCAGTTCTTC
CDR3: CSVEGRPGQGYNEQFF

D: NA
size: many
J: TRBJ2-3
V: TRBV28
DNA: TGTGCCAGCAGTCCACTCGTTGCCTCTAGCACAGATACGCAGTATTTT
CDR3: CASSPLVASSTDTQYF

D: NA
size: NA
J: TRBJ2-1
V: TRBV20-1
DNA: TGCAGTGCTAGAGACGTTTTAGGGAAAATCAACAATGAGCAGTTCTTC
CDR3: CSARDVLGKINNEQFF

D: TRBD1
size: NA
J: TRBJ2-5
V: TRBV7-9
DNA: TGTGCCAGCAGTTCTGATATCACAGGGGCCAACCAAGAGACCCAGTACTTC
CDR3: CASSSDITGANQETQYF

D: NA
size: medium-sized
J: TRBJ2-3
V: TRBV28
DNA: TGTGCCAGCAGTTTGAGACAGGCCGGGGAAGATACGCAGTATTTT
CDR3: CASSLRQAGEDTQYF

D: NA
size: many
J: TRBJ1-3
V: TRBV12-3/TRBV12-4
DNA: TGTGCCAGCAGTGACGGAACTTCACGCTCTGGAAACACCATATATTTT
CDR3: CASSDGTSRSGNTIYF

D: TRBD1
size: many
J: TRBJ1-2
V: TRBV20-1
DNA: TGCAGTGCTAGAGACAGGGGGCATAACTATGGCTACACCTTC
CDR3: CSARDRGHNYGYTF

D: TRBD2
size: NA
J: TRBJ2-2
V: TRBV5-5
DNA: TGTGCCAGCAGCCCGTCCGGGGGGATTAACACCGGGGAGCTGTTTTTT
CDR3: CASSPSGGINTGELFF

D: TRBD1
size: few
J: TRBJ1-4
V: TRBV11-2
DNA: TGTGCCAGCAGCCGAAACTACCGGGACAGTCGTGTCGCTAATGAAAAACTGTTTTTT
CDR3: CASSRNYRDSRVANEKLFF

D: NA
size: many
J: TRBJ1-1
V: TRBV29-1
DNA: TGCAGCGTGGGGGTCGTCTATGGGAACACTGAAGCTTTCTTT
CDR3: CSVGVVYGNTEAFF

D: NA
size: few
J: TRBJ1-2
V: TRBV29-1
DNA: TGCAGCGTTGGAAACAGGGATGGCTATGGCTACACCTTC
CDR3: CSVGNRDGYGYTF

D: NA
size: NA
J: TRBJ2-5
V: TRBV29-1
DNA: TGCAGCGTGGGCATTACCCAAGAGACCCAGTACTTC
CDR3: CSVGITQETQYF

D: NA
size: NA
J: TRBJ1-1
V: TRBV7-2
DNA: TGTGCCACCAACAGGGCCCCCAACGCTGAAGCTTTCTTT
CDR3: CATNRAPNAEAFF

D: NA
size: few
J: TRBJ1-1
V: TRBV7-3
DNA: TGTGCCAGCAGCTTAGGTACAGCCACTGAAGCTTTCTTT
CDR3: CASSLGTATEAFF

D: TRBD2
size: NA
J: TRBJ2-1
V: TRBV12-3/TRBV12-4
DNA: TGTGCCAGCAGTCCCGGGACTATTAGTGAGCAGTTCTTC
CDR3: CASSPGTISEQFF

D: TRBD1
size: NA
J: TRBJ1-1
V: TRBV12-3/TRBV12-4
DNA: TGTGCCAGCAGCGCGGAAATTGGGACAGGGGAGGGCACTGAAGCTTTCTTT
CDR3: CASSAEIGTGEGTEAFF

D: TRBD2
size: few
J: TRBJ2-1
V: TRBV7-7
DNA: TGTGCCAGCAGCTTAGATACTAGCGGGGCCTCCGAGCAGTTCTTC
CDR3: CASSLDTSGASEQFF

D: NA
size: many
J: TRBJ1-4
V: TRBV12-3/TRBV12-4
DNA: TGTGCCAGCAGTTTTGGGCAGATTAATGAAAAACTGTTTTTT
CDR3: CASSFGQINEKLFF

D: NA
size: NA
J: TRBJ1-1
V: TRBV10-2
DNA: TGCGCCAGCAGTGAGTCCAGGACTGAAGCTTTCTTT
CDR3: CASSESRTEAFF

D: NA
size: many
J: TRBJ1-1
V: TRBV12-3/TRBV12-4
DNA: TGTGCCAGCAGTCACAGGACTGAAGCTTTCTTT
CDR3: CASSHRTEAFF

D: NA
size: few
J: TRBJ2-3
V: TRBV29-1
DNA: TGCAGCGCCATGGGGAACACAGATACGCAGTATTTT
CDR3: CSAMGNTDTQYF

D: NA
size: few
J: TRBJ2-1
V: TRBV7-2
DNA: TGTGCCAGCAGAGCCGACAGGCGCCCGCATTACAATGAGCAGTTCTTC
CDR3: CASRADRRPHYNEQFF

D: NA
size: few
J: TRBJ2-3
V: TRBV12-3/TRBV12-4
DNA: TGTGCCAGCAGTCCCGAGTACGGTACCTTAAGCACAGATACGCAGTATTTT
CDR3: CASSPEYGTLSTDTQYF

D: TRBD1
size: NA
J: TRBJ1-2
V: TRBV12-3/TRBV12-4
DNA: TGTGCCAGCAGTTTTTTAGACAGGGTTGTCTATGGCTACACCTTC
CDR3: CASSFLDRVVYGYTF

D: TRBD1
size: NA
J: TRBJ1-3
V: TRBV20-1
DNA: TGCAGTGCTAGACACGGGCAGGGGGCTCCAAACACCATATATTTT
CDR3: CSARHGQGAPNTIYF

D: NA
size: many
J: TRBJ1-1
V: TRBV7-2
DNA: TGTGCCAGCAGCTTAGTTTTGGGCTTGGACACTGAAGCTTTCTTT
CDR3: CASSLVLGLDTEAFF

D: NA
size: few
J: TRBJ1-6
V: TRBV5-1
DNA: TGCGCCAGCAGCTTAATTGTCAGGCTAAATTCACCCCTCCACTTT
CDR3: CASSLIVRLNSPLHF

D: TRBD1
size: NA
J: TRBJ1-5
V: TRBV7-8
DNA: TGTGCCAGCAGCCGGACCGGGACAGGGGGAAATCAGCCCCAGCATTTT
CDR3: CASSRTGTGGNQPQHF

D: NA
size: NA
J: TRBJ1-6
V: TRBV30
DNA: TGTGCCTGGAGTGTTGCCTCCTATAATTCACCCCTCCACTTT
CDR3: CAWSVASYNSPLHF

D: TRBD1
size: NA
J: TRBJ1-1
V: TRBV29-1
DNA: TGCAGCGTTCGAGGGGTCGACAGGGGCACTGAAGCTTTCTTT
CDR3: CSVRGVDRGTEAFF

D: NA
size: few
J: TRBJ1-5
V: TRBV20-1
DNA: TGCAGTGCTAGAGCCTATAGCAATCAGCCCCAGCATTTT
CDR3: CSARAYSNQPQHF

D: NA
size: NA
J: TRBJ1-1
V: TRBV6-1
DNA: TGTGCCAGCAGTGAAGGACAGGTACCCTCCGCTTTCTTT
CDR3: CASSEGQVPSAFF

D: NA
size: NA
J: TRBJ2-3
V: TRBV29-1
DNA: TGCAGTGCTCGCCTGGCCGGGCGTACCGATACGCAGTATTTT
CDR3: CSARLAGRTDTQYF

D: NA
size: many
J: TRBJ1-5
V: TRBV7-2
DNA: TGTGCCAGCAGCCCCAACAAGATTACTCCGGCATCCCTCCTGGCTCAGCCCCAGCATTTT
CDR3: CASSPNKITPASLLAQPQHF

D: NA
size: NA
J: TRBJ2-6
V: TRBV12-3/TRBV12-4
DNA: TGTGCCAGCAGTTTCAGGGGATCTGGGGCCAACGTCCTGACTTTC
CDR3: CASSFRGSGANVLTF

D: NA
size: many
J: TRBJ1-6
V: TRBV12-3/TRBV12-4
DNA: TGTGCCAGCAGTTTAAGGACGGTTTACTCACCCCTCCACTTT
CDR3: CASSLRTVYSPLHF

D: NA
size: few
J: TRBJ1-6
V: TRBV20-1
DNA: TGCAGTGCTAGAGCATCAGGGGAACGGAATTCACCCCTCCACTTT
CDR3: CSARASGERNSPLHF

D: NA
size: many
J: TRBJ1-1
V: TRBV7-8
DNA: TGTGCCAGCAGCTTGTTCGGACAGACTAACACTGAAGCTTTCTTT
CDR3: CASSLFGQTNTEAFF

D: TRBD1
size: NA
J: TRBJ2-3
V: TRBV7-9
DNA: TGTGCCAGCAGCCCGGACAGGGGGCGAACAGATACGCAGTATTTT
CDR3: CASSPDRGRTDTQYF

D: TRBD2
size: few
J: TRBJ2-7
V: TRBV27
DNA: TGTGCCAGCAGTGACCCTAGCGGGGGGGCCCCCATCTACGAGCAGTACTTC
CDR3: CASSDPSGGAPIYEQYF

D: TRBD1
size: many
J: TRBJ2-5
V: TRBV7-2
DNA: TGTGCCAGCAGCTCCAAATCCGGGACAGGGGGGAAACAAGAGACCCAGTACTTC
CDR3: CASSSKSGTGGKQETQYF